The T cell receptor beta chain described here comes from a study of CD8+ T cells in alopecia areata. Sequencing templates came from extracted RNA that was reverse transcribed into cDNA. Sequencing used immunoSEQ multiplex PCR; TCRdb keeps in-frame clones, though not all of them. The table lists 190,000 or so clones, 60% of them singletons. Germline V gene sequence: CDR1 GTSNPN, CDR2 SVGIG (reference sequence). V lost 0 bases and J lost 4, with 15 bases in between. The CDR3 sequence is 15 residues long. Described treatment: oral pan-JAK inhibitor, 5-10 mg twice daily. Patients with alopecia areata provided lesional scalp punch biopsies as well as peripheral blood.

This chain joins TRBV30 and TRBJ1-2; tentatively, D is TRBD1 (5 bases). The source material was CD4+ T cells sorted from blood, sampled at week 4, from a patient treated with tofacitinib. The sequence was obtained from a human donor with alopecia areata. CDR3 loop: CAWSVRGEEAYGYTF. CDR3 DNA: TGTGCCTGGAGTGTAAGAGGGGAGGAAGCCTATGGCTACACCTTC.